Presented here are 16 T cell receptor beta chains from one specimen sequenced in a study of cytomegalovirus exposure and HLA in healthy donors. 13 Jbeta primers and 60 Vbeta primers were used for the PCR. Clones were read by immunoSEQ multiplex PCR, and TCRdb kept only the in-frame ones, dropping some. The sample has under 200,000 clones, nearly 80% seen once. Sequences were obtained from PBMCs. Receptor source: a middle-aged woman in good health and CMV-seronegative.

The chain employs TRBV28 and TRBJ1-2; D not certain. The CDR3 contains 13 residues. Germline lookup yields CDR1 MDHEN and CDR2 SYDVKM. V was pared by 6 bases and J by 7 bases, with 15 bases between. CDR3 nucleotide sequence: TGTGCCAGCAGACCGGGGAGGTGGGGTGGCTACACCTTC. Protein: CASRPGRWGGYTF.

The CDR3 nucleotides are TGCAGCGTTGAAGATAGAAGGACTAGCACCAATGAGCAGTTCTTC. This translates into CSVEDRRTSTNEQFF. The rearrangement links TRBV29-1 to TRBJ2-1; 8 bases line up with TRBD2. V shed 0 bases, J shed 6 bases, and the junction held 7 bases outside the gene matches. The CDR3 extends over 15 amino acids. Germline loops: CDR1 SQVTM, CDR2 ANQGSEA.

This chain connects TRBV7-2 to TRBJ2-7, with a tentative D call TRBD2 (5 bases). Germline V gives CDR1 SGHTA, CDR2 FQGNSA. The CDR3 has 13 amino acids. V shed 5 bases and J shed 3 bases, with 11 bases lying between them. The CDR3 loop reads CASSLLAGYEQYF. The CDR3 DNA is TGTGCCAGCAGCCTCCTCGCGGGCTACGAGCAGTACTTC. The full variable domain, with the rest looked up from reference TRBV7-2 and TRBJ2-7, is GAGVSQSPSNKVTEKGKDVELRCDPISGHTALYWYRQSLGQGLEFLIYFQGNSAPDKSGLPSDRFSAERTGGSVSTLTIQRTQQEDSAVYLCASSLLAGYEQYFGPGTRLTVT.

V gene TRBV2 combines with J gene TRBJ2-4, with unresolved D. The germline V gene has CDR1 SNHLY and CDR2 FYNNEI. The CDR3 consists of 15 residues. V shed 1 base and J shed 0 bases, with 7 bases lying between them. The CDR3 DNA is TGTGCCAGCAGTGAAGACGAACTAGCCAAAAACATTCAGTACTTC. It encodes CASSEDELAKNIQYF.

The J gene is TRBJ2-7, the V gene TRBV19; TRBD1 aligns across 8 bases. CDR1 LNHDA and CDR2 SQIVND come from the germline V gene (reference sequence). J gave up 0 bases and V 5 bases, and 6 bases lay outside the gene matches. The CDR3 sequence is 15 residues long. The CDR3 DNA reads TGTGCCAGTAGTCCGTGGACAGGGAGCTCCTACGAGCAGTACTTC. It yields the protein CASSPWTGSSYEQYF.

As DNA, the CDR3 is TGTGCCAGCAGTGAATGGGATTTTGGGACAGGGCTTAGGGGGGAGCTGTTTTTT. Translation: CASSEWDFGTGLRGELFF. The chain employs TRBV25-1 and TRBJ2-2, with 9 bases fitting TRBD1. Germline-derived CDR1 and CDR2 are MGHDK and SYGVNS. After removal of 1 base from V and 8 bases from J, the junction contained 14 bases not matched to a gene. CDR3 length: 18 amino acids.

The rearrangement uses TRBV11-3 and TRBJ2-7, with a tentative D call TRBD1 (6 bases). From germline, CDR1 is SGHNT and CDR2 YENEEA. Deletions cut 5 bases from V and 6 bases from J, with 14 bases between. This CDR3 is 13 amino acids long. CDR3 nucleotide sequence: TGTGCCAGCAGCCTACAGGGCCTGGGCGAGCAGTACTTC. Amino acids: CASSLQGLGEQYF. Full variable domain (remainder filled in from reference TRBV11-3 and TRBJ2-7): EAGVVQSPRYKIIEKKQPVAFWCNPISGHNTLYWYLQNLGQGPELLIRYENEEAVDDSQLPKDRFSAERLKGVDSTLKIQPAELGDSAVYLCASSLQGLGEQYFGPGTRLTVT.

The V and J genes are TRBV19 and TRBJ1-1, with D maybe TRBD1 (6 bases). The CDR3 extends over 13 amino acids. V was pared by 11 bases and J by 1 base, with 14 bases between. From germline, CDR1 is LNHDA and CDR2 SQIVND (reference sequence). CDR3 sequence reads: CASHRDRNTEAFF. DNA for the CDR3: TGTGCCTCGCACAGGGATCGGAACACTGAAGCTTTCTTT.

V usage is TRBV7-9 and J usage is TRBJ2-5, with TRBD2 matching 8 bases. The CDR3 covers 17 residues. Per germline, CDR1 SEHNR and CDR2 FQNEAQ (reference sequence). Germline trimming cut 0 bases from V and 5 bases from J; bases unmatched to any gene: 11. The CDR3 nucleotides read TGTGCCAGCAGCTTAGCGTCAGCGGGGGCCTTTCTGGAGACCCAGTACTTC. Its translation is CASSLASAGAFLETQYF.

CDR3 nucleotides: TGTGCCAGCAGCTTGGGCCAGCGGGCCTACGAGCAGTACTTC. This translates into CASSLGQRAYEQYF. The V gene is TRBV5-4, the J gene TRBJ2-7, with D possibly being TRBD2 (6 bases). V was cut by 0 bases and J by 2 bases, with 9 bases left in between. Looked up from germline, CDR1 is SGHNT and CDR2 is YYREEE (reference sequence). This CDR3 region has 14 residues. Filled out from reference TRBV5-4 and TRBJ2-7, the complete variable domain reads ETGVTQSPTHLIKTRGQQVTLRCSSQSGHNTVSWYQQALGQGPQFIFQYYREEENGRGNFPPRFSGLQFPNYSSELNVNALELDDSALYLCASSLGQRAYEQYFGPGTRLTVT.

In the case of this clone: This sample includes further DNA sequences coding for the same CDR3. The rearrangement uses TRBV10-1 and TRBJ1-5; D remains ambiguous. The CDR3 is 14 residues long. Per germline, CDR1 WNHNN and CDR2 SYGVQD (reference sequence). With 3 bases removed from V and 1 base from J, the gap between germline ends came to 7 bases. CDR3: CASSDGGSNQPQHF. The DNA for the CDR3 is TGCGCCAGCAGTGATGGAGGGAGCAATCAGCCCCAGCATTTT.

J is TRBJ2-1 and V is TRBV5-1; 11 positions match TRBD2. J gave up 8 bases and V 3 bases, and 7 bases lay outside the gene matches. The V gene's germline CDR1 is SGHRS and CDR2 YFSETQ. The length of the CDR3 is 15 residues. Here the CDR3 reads CASSSIAGGKDEQFF. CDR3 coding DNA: TGCGCCAGCAGCTCTATAGCGGGGGGGAAGGATGAGCAGTTCTTC.

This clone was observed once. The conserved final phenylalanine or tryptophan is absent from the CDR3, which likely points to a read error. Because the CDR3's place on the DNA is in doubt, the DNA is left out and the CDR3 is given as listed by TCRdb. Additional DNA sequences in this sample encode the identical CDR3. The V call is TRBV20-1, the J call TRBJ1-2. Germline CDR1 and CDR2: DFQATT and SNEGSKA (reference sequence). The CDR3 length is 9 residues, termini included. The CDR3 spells CSARPEDFL.

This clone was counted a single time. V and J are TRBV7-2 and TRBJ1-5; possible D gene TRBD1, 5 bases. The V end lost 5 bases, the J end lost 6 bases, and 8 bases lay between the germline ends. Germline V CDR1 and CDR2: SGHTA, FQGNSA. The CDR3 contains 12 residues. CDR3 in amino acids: CASSQGRQPQHF. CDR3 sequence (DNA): TGTGCCAGCAGCCAGGGCCGTCAGCCCCAGCATTTT.

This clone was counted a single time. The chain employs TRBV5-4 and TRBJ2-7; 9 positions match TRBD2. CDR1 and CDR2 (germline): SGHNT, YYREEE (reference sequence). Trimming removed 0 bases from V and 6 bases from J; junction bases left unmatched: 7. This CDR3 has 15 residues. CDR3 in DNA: TGTGCCAGCAGCTTGGGGGGCCTAGCGGGGAGCGAGCAGTACTTC. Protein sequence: CASSLGGLAGSEQYF.

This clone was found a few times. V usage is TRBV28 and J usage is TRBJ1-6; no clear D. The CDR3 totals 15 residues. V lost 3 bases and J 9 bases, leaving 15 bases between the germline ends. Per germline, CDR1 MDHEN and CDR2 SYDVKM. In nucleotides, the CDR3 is TGTGCCAGCAGTTTGGTCCGAAGCGGGAGTTCACCCCTCCACTTT. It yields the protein CASSLVRSGSSPLHF.